Following are 27 T cell receptor beta chains from one sample sequenced in a study of cytomegalovirus exposure and HLA in healthy donors. Amplification used 60 Vbeta primers and 13 Jbeta primers. The data were produced by immunoSEQ multiplex PCR, yet TCRdb's version contains in-frame clones alone and is incomplete. The repertoire holds tens of thousands of clones, around 70% seen once, with 3.4% in the top ten. The sample comprised PBMCs. The receptors originated from a woman in her twenties or thirties in good health and CMV-seronegative.

The rearrangement links TRBV9 to TRBJ1-6; 7 positions match TRBD1. V shed 4 bases and J 10 bases; nucleotides not matched to a gene: 11. The length of the CDR3 is 15 residues. Germline CDR1 reads SGDLS; CDR2 reads YYNGEE. In DNA, the CDR3 is TGTGCCAGCAGCACCGACAGGGTCTTCAACTCACCCCTCCACTTT. It translates to CASSTDRVFNSPLHF.

This chain uses TRBV13 with TRBJ1-1, with a tentative D call TRBD1 (6 bases). With 5 bases removed from V and 2 bases from J, the gap between germline ends came to 12 bases. CDR1 is PRHDT, CDR2 FYEKMQ, per germline (reference sequence). The CDR3 runs 14 residues. This CDR3 is CASSAGTPNTEAFF. The DNA of the CDR3 is TGTGCCAGCAGCGCTGGGACACCTAACACTGAAGCTTTCTTT. Full variable domain (missing parts from reference TRBV13 and TRBJ1-1): AAGVIQSPRHLIKEKRETATLKCYPIPRHDTVYWYQQGPGQDPQFLISFYEKMQSDKGSIPDRFSAQQFSDYHSELNMSSLELGDSALYFCASSAGTPNTEAFFGQGTRLTVV.

The CDR3 sequence: CASSLVRQNTEAFF. The CDR3 DNA sequence: TGTGCCAGCAGCTTAGTGCGACAGAACACTGAAGCTTTCTTT. V is TRBV7-9 and J is TRBJ1-1; D gene ambiguous. V lost 1 base, J lost 1 base, and 7 bases lay in between. The germline CDR1 and CDR2 sequences are SEHNR and FQNEAQ (reference sequence). CDR3 length: 14 residues.

V and J are TRBV19 and TRBJ2-2; tentatively, D is TRBD2 (5 bases). V shed 3 bases and J shed 4 bases, with 6 bases lying between them. The CDR3 sequence is 13 residues long. The germline gives CDR1 LNHDA, CDR2 SQIVND (reference sequence). The CDR3 region is CASSIGVTGELFF. CDR3 DNA sequence: TGTGCCAGTAGTATCGGGGTCACCGGGGAGCTGTTTTTT.

This sequence joins TRBV29-1 and TRBJ2-1, with a tentative D call TRBD2 (6 bases). V lost 3 bases and J lost 3, with 15 bases in between. Germline V CDR1 and CDR2: SQVTM, ANQGSEA. CDR3 length: 15 amino acids. CDR3 sequence: CSVEVLSGFYNEQFF. In DNA, the CDR3 is TGCAGCGTTGAGGTCCTTAGCGGCTTCTACAATGAGCAGTTCTTC.

This clone has a handful of counts. The chain has TRBV7-9 and TRBJ1-1; D not resolved. Trimming took off 2 bases at V and 4 bases at J, with 11 bases between the two ends. The germline CDR1 and CDR2 sequences are SEHNR and FQNEAQ (reference sequence). CDR3 size: 14 residues. The CDR3 nucleotides read TGTGCCAGCAGCTTAAGCGGGGAAGGCACTGAAGCTTTCTTT. Residues: CASSLSGEGTEAFF.

The chain carries TRBV28 and TRBJ1-1, with D hard to call. Germline V gives CDR1 MDHEN, CDR2 SYDVKM. The CDR3 runs 13 residues. Trimming shortened V by 7 bases and J by 1 base, and 10 bases separated the two germline ends. CDR3 nucleotides: TGTGCCAGCAATATAGTTGGGAACACTGAAGCTTTCTTT. Protein sequence: CASNIVGNTEAFF.

The V and J genes are TRBV27 and TRBJ2-1; tentatively, D is TRBD1 (6 bases). The V end lost 8 bases, the J end lost 4 bases, and 18 bases lay between the germline ends. In germline, CDR1 is MNHEY, CDR2 SMNVEV (reference sequence). This CDR3 region has 15 residues. This chain's CDR3 is CASRSPGTLYNEQFF. CDR3 bases: TGTGCCAGCCGCTCGCCCGGGACACTTTACAATGAGCAGTTCTTC.

The chain has TRBV30 and TRBJ1-3; no clear D. Germline loops: CDR1 GTSNPN, CDR2 SVGIG (reference sequence). This CDR3 has 14 residues. Trimming took 0 bases from V and 0 from J, leaving 6 bases between them. The DNA of the CDR3 is TGTGCCTGGAGTGTACTTATCTCTGGAAACACCATATATTTT. Residues: CAWSVLISGNTIYF.

V and J are TRBV15 and TRBJ2-5, with TRBD2 matching over 9 bases. Germline V gene data show CDR1 as LNHNV and CDR2 as YYDKDF (reference sequence). With V trimmed by 2 bases and J by 7 bases, 5 bases remained unmatched. The CDR3 loop spans 14 amino acids. The CDR3 reads CATSRLAGKGTQYF. The CDR3 DNA reads TGTGCCACCAGCAGACTAGCGGGGAAGGGGACCCAGTACTTC.

The chain joins TRBV5-1 to TRBJ1-1; tentative D call: TRBD1 (6 bases). V lost 2 bases and J lost 3, with 8 bases in between. Germline CDR1 reads SGHRS; CDR2 reads YFSETQ. The CDR3 is made up of 13 amino acids. In DNA form, the CDR3 reads TGCGCCAGCAGCTTACAGGGTGACACTGAAGCTTTCTTT. Protein: CASSLQGDTEAFF.

The V and J genes are TRBV18 and TRBJ2-5; D not certain. V was trimmed by 3 bases and J by 2 bases, leaving 7 bases between them. There are 13 residues in the CDR3. Germline V gives CDR1 KGHSH, CDR2 LQKENI. The CDR3 region is CASSPYRQETQYF. The CDR3 DNA reads TGTGCCAGCTCACCCTATCGGCAAGAGACCCAGTACTTC.

The rearrangement uses TRBV30 and TRBJ1-1, with 9 bases fitting TRBD1. V dropped 4 bases and J dropped 0; count of bases not matched to a gene: 18. CDR3 length: 19 residues. Per germline, CDR1 GTSNPN and CDR2 SVGIG (reference sequence). Written as DNA, the CDR3 is TGTGCCTGGATGGTATCGTTAACACAGGGGGCAGATTTGAACACTGAAGCTTTCTTT. Amino acid sequence: CAWMVSLTQGADLNTEAFF.

The chain recombines TRBV15 with TRBJ2-7; D is undetermined. Germline V gene sequence: CDR1 LNHNV, CDR2 YYDKDF (reference sequence). The germline V and J ends were trimmed by 0 bases and 4 bases, with 10 bases remaining between them. This CDR3 is 14 amino acids long. Written as DNA, the CDR3 is TGTGCCACCAGCAGAGATCCCATAGATTACGAGCAGTACTTC. It codes for CATSRDPIDYEQYF.

The chain combines TRBV7-2 with TRBJ1-5; 9 bases are a match to TRBD1. This CDR3 spans 15 amino acids. CDR1 SGHTA and CDR2 FQGNSA come from the germline V gene. V gave up 4 bases and J gave up 7 bases; unmatched junction bases: 8. Written as DNA, the CDR3 is TGTGCCAGCAGCTCACAACAGGGGGCTTCCCAGCCCCAGCATTTT. Protein product: CASSSQQGASQPQHF. Full variable domain (remainder filled in from reference TRBV7-2 and TRBJ1-5): GAGVSQSPSNKVTEKGKDVELRCDPISGHTALYWYRQSLGQGLEFLIYFQGNSAPDKSGLPSDRFSAERTGGSVSTLTIQRTQQEDSAVYLCASSSQQGASQPQHFGDGTRLSIL.

This clone was detected once. The chain has TRBV7-9 and TRBJ1-1, with 7 bases matching TRBD1. The CDR3 runs to 13 residues. Germline CDR1 is SEHNR and CDR2 is FQNEAQ (reference sequence). Losses at the gene ends were 6 bases for V and 3 bases for J; bases not matched to a gene: 4. Here the CDR3 reads CASSRQGDTEAFF. CDR3 DNA: TGTGCCAGCAGTCGACAGGGTGACACTGAAGCTTTCTTT.

The CDR3 reads CSAPLAGDYNEQFF. Written as DNA, the CDR3 is TGCAGCGCTCCTCTAGCGGGGGACTACAATGAGCAGTTCTTC. The rearrangement uses TRBV29-1 and TRBJ2-1; 10 bases match TRBD2. The CDR3 runs 14 residues. The V and J ends lost 7 bases and 3 bases, in that order; junction bases with no gene match: 6. Germline CDR1 and CDR2: SQVTM and ANQGSEA.

This sequence joins TRBV27 and TRBJ2-3, with 8 bases identical to TRBD2. Looked up from germline, CDR1 is MNHEY and CDR2 is SMNVEV (reference sequence). V was clipped by 8 bases and J by 2 bases; unmatched bases: 18. The CDR3 extends over 18 amino acids. The CDR3 reads CASEFRGGEGSNTDTQYF. The CDR3 nucleotides read TGTGCCAGCGAATTCCGGGGGGGAGAGGGTTCAAACACAGATACGCAGTATTTT.

This chain uses TRBV4-1 with TRBJ2-1, with 12 bases lining up with TRBD2. Looked up from germline, CDR1 is MGHRA and CDR2 is YSYEKL. This CDR3 region has 17 residues. V shed 2 bases, J shed 3 bases, and the junction held 5 bases outside the gene matches. The CDR3 here is CASSQRLAGEVYNEQFF. In DNA form, the CDR3 reads TGCGCCAGCAGCCAAAGACTAGCGGGAGAAGTCTACAATGAGCAGTTCTTC.

The chain is built from TRBV6-1 and TRBJ2-1, with TRBD1 matching over 7 bases. The CDR3 loop spans 14 amino acids. Germline CDR1 and CDR2: MNHNS and SASEGT. With V trimmed by 4 bases and J by 8 bases, 8 bases remained unmatched. The CDR3 sequence is CASSAGTEGDEQFF. CDR3 DNA sequence: TGTGCCAGCAGTGCCGGGACAGAAGGCGATGAGCAGTTCTTC.

The chain has TRBV11-2 and TRBJ2-7; 10 bases fit TRBD2. This CDR3 has 15 amino acids. In germline, CDR1 is SGHAT, CDR2 FQNNGV. V lost 3 bases to trimming and J lost 2 bases; unmatched junction nucleotides: 4. CDR3 loop: CASSLTLAGAYEQYF. CDR3 coding DNA: TGTGCCAGCAGCTTGACCCTAGCGGGGGCCTACGAGCAGTACTTC.

V is TRBV5-4 and J is TRBJ1-2; 12 bases line up with TRBD1. The length of the CDR3 is 15 residues. With V trimmed by 4 bases and J by 4 bases, 5 bases remained unmatched. Germline CDR1 is SGHNT and CDR2 is YYREEE (reference sequence). This chain's CDR3 is CASSSWDRGPYGYTF. In nucleotides, the CDR3 is TGTGCCAGCAGCAGTTGGGACAGGGGGCCCTATGGCTACACCTTC.

The genes are TRBV7-2 and TRBJ2-7; 10 nucleotides match TRBD2. Germline CDR1 SGHTA, CDR2 FQGNSA. The V segment lost 5 bases and the J segment 4 bases; nucleotides outside the gene matches: 8. This CDR3 has 15 residues. This CDR3 reads CASSQVASGGYEQYF. As DNA, the CDR3 is TGTGCCAGCAGCCAAGTAGCTAGCGGGGGTTACGAGCAGTACTTC.

This clone was seen only a few times. J is TRBJ1-6 and V is TRBV10-3, with TRBD1 identical over 9 bases. The CDR3 length is 16 residues. Unmatched junction bases numbered 4, after V lost 6 bases and J lost 1 base. Germline assignment: CDR1 ENHRY and CDR2 SYGVKD. CDR3 protein: CAIRTGTGSYNSPLHF. CDR3 nucleotides: TGTGCCATCAGGACCGGGACAGGGTCCTATAATTCACCCCTCCACTTT.

J is TRBJ2-7 and V is TRBV28, with 9 bases lining up with TRBD1. The germline V gene encodes CDR1 MDHEN and CDR2 SYDVKM. This CDR3 region has 15 residues. The trim removed 5 bases at V and 3 bases at J, leaving 8 bases unmatched. Here the CDR3 DNA reads TGTGCCAGCAGTCTCCCAGGGACAGGGTTCTACGAGCAGTACTTC. This gives the protein CASSLPGTGFYEQYF.

The V and J genes are TRBV5-1 and TRBJ1-1; D uncertain. CDR1 is SGHRS and CDR2 is YFSETQ in the germline V gene. The CDR3 is 14 residues long. V was trimmed by 2 bases and J by 0 bases, leaving 8 bases between them. The CDR3 region has the DNA TGCGCCAGCAGCTTCACAGATATGAACACTGAAGCTTTCTTT. Its protein is CASSFTDMNTEAFF.

This chain uses TRBV4-2 with TRBJ2-3; D gene uncertain. Germline V CDR1 and CDR2: LGHNA, YNFKEQ. This CDR3 has 15 amino acids. V lost 0 bases and J lost 4, with 11 bases in between. The CDR3 DNA sequence: TGTGCCAGCAGCCAAGAGGCGGTTAGGCCAGATACGCAGTATTTT. This translates into CASSQEAVRPDTQYF.